These 17 T cell receptor beta chains share one sample of origin, sequenced in a study of T cell responses to AZD1222 COVID-19 vaccine. The table came from immunoSEQ multiplex PCR; TCRdb's copy has only in-frame clones and leaves some out. The data show more than 100,000 clones, about 92% seen once. The sample here was peripheral blood, taken on day 0 of AZD1222 vaccination. The receptors here all came from an adult in good health.

This clone appeared a single time. J is TRBJ1-5 and V is TRBV3-1 (or the pseudogene TRBV3-2), with 8 positions matching TRBD1. This CDR3 has 13 residues. The J segment lost 6 bases and the V segment lost 6 bases, leaving 4 bases of the junction unmatched. Germline V CDR1 and CDR2: LGHDT, YNNKEL (reference sequence). CDR3 loop: CASSRQGSQPQHF. CDR3 nucleotides: TGTGCCAGCAGTAGACAGGGGAGTCAGCCCCAGCATTTT.

This chain links TRBV19 with TRBJ1-6, with TRBD1 matching 8 bases. The germline CDR1 and CDR2 sequences are LNHDA and SQIVND (reference sequence). The CDR3 contains 16 residues. The V segment lost 7 bases and the J segment 9 bases; nucleotides outside the gene matches: 14. In nucleotides, the CDR3 is TGTGCCAGTACCGAAGGACAGGGCATAGTTTCTTCACCCCTCCACTTT. Protein: CASTEGQGIVSSPLHF.

J is TRBJ2-3 and V is TRBV4-3; D not resolved. Germline values: CDR1 LGHNA, CDR2 YSLEER. V lost 0 bases and J lost 6, with 7 bases in between. CDR3 length: 13 amino acids. The CDR3 is CASSQDSLDTQYF. CDR3 coding DNA: TGCGCCAGCAGCCAAGATTCCCTCGATACGCAGTATTTT.

This chain joins TRBV19 and TRBJ2-1; 7 bases align to TRBD1. CDR3 length: 16 amino acids. Looked up from germline, CDR1 is LNHDA and CDR2 is SQIVND (reference sequence). With 4 bases clipped from V and 2 bases from J, the junction kept 8 bases outside the gene matches. The CDR3 here is CASSTRDRGPYNEQFF. The CDR3, as DNA: TGTGCCAGTAGTACCCGGGACAGAGGGCCCTACAATGAGCAGTTCTTC.

The chain combines TRBV14 with TRBJ1-4; D gene ambiguous. Trimming took off 1 base at V and 10 bases at J, with 10 bases between the two ends. This CDR3 has 13 residues. Germline lookup yields CDR1 SGHDN and CDR2 FVKESK. CDR3 bases: TGTGCCAGCAGCCAAGTCGAAATGGGAAAACTGTTTTTT. Protein: CASSQVEMGKLFF.

This chain links TRBV7-6 with TRBJ1-1; 12 bases fit TRBD1. CDR3 size: 16 residues. J lost 6 bases, V lost 6 bases, and 11 bases had no gene match. Germline V gene lookup returns CDR1 SGHVS and CDR2 FNYEAQ. CDR3 DNA: TGTGCCAGCAGATCCGGGACAGGGGGCGGGGGCTCTGAAGCTTTCTTT. Translating gives CASRSGTGGGGSEAFF. Complete variable domain (other parts from reference TRBV7-6 and TRBJ1-1): GAGVSQSPRYKVTKRGQDVALRCDPISGHVSLYWYRQALGQGPEFLTYFNYEAQQDKSGLPNDRFSAERPEGSISTLTIQRTEQRDSAMYRCASRSGTGGGGSEAFFGQGTRLTVV.

The chain recombines TRBV5-1 with TRBJ2-7, with 11 positions matching TRBD2. The CDR3 sequence is 17 residues long. Germline V gene data show CDR1 as SGHRS and CDR2 as YFSETQ. The trim removed 0 bases at V and 2 bases at J, leaving 7 bases unmatched. DNA for the CDR3: TGCGCCAGCAGCTTGGTACTAGCGGGGGCAAGCCCCTACGAGCAGTACTTC. Its protein is CASSLVLAGASPYEQYF.

This chain connects TRBV11-3 to TRBJ2-2; unclear D gene. The germline V and J ends were trimmed by 4 bases and 0 bases, with 12 bases remaining between them. The CDR3 runs to 16 residues. Per germline, CDR1 SGHNT and CDR2 YENEEA. Here the CDR3 DNA reads TGTGCCAGCAGCTCCGGACGGACCTCGAACACCGGGGAGCTGTTTTTT. Its protein is CASSSGRTSNTGELFF.

This rearrangement joins TRBV18 to TRBJ1-1; D is ambiguous. This CDR3 has 13 amino acids. From germline, CDR1 is KGHSH and CDR2 LQKENI. The V end lost 4 bases, the J end lost 2 bases, and 8 bases lay between the germline ends. The CDR3 spells CASSLHLNTEAFF. CDR3 nucleotide sequence: TGTGCCAGCTCACTCCACCTTAACACTGAAGCTTTCTTT.

The chain carries TRBV5-4 and TRBJ2-5, with unresolved D. V shed 2 bases and J shed 1 base, with 0 bases lying between them. The germline V gene has CDR1 SGHNT and CDR2 YYREEE (reference sequence). The CDR3 contains 11 residues. The CDR3 here is CASSFQETQYF. CDR3 nucleotide sequence: TGTGCCAGCAGCTTCCAAGAGACCCAGTACTTC.

This clone was detected only a few times. The chain joins TRBV5-8 to TRBJ2-1; 10 bases align to TRBD1. The CDR3 is 15 residues long. The germline V gene has CDR1 SGHTS and CDR2 YDEGEE. Germline trimming cut 6 bases from V and 5 bases from J; bases unmatched to any gene: 8. CDR3 DNA: TGTGCCAGCACGTTCAGGGACAGGGGTCACAATGAGCAGTTCTTC. Translated, it gives CASTFRDRGHNEQFF. The variable domain in full, completed from reference TRBV5-8 and TRBJ2-1, reads EAGVTQSPTHLIKTRGQQATLRCSPISGHTSVYWYQQALGLGLQFLLWYDEGEERNRGNFPPRFSGRQFPNYSSELNVNALELEDSALYLCASTFRDRGHNEQFFGPGTRLTVL.

V and J are TRBV5-1 and TRBJ1-1; 7 bases are shared with TRBD1. V shed 0 bases and J 1 base; nucleotides not matched to a gene: 6. Germline V gene lookup returns CDR1 SGHRS and CDR2 YFSETQ. The CDR3 contains 16 residues. The CDR3 is CASSLARDRANTEAFF. DNA of the CDR3: TGCGCCAGCAGCTTGGCTCGAGACAGGGCGAACACTGAAGCTTTCTTT.

The chain employs TRBV10-1 and TRBJ2-7, with D possibly matching TRBD1 (6 bases). The CDR3 loop spans 15 amino acids. V was trimmed by 5 bases and J by 3 bases, leaving 17 bases between them. In germline, CDR1 is WNHNN, CDR2 SYGVQD (reference sequence). CDR3 amino acids: CASSHDTGSLYEQYF. CDR3 nucleotide sequence: TGCGCCAGCAGTCACGATACAGGGTCCCTCTACGAGCAGTACTTC.

This chain joins TRBV19 and TRBJ1-1; D unresolved. V was clipped by 5 bases and J by 2 bases, with 15 bases between them. CDR1 is LNHDA, CDR2 SQIVND, per germline (reference sequence). The CDR3 contains 15 residues. The CDR3 protein is CASSPGEVINTEAFF. CDR3 sequence (DNA): TGTGCCAGTAGTCCAGGAGAAGTTATTAACACTGAAGCTTTCTTT.

In this sample, this clone turned up once. V gene TRBV30 combines with J gene TRBJ1-4; D is unresolved. V gave up 3 bases and J gave up 0 bases, with 11 bases separating them. This CDR3 region has 15 residues. CDR1 and CDR2 from the germline V gene are GTSNPN and SVGIG (reference sequence). DNA of the CDR3: TGTGCCTGGAGCCGAGACACTGCAACTAATGAAAAACTGTTTTTT. Its translation: CAWSRDTATNEKLFF.

The gene calls are TRBV5-5 and TRBJ1-1; the match to TRBD1 covers 9 bases. J gave up 0 bases and V 3 bases, and 9 bases lay outside the gene matches. The CDR3 runs 17 residues. Per germline, CDR1 SGHKS and CDR2 YYEKEE (reference sequence). The CDR3 DNA reads as TGTGCCAGCAGCTCATACAGAGGGACAGGGCTGAACACTGAAGCTTTCTTT. It encodes CASSSYRGTGLNTEAFF.

The chain uses TRBV5-4 and TRBJ1-4; maybe TRBD1 (5 bases). The V gene's germline CDR1 is SGHNT and CDR2 YYREEE (reference sequence). V was pared by 2 bases and J by 6 bases, with 11 bases between. This CDR3 region has 14 residues. CDR3 sequence (DNA): TGTGCCAGCAGCTTCGGGGGACCGGATGAAAAACTGTTTTTT. It codes for CASSFGGPDEKLFF.